Given below is one T cell receptor beta chain in context. Its target is not known. This specimen belongs to a study of CD8+CD57+ T cells in acquired aplastic anemia. Per the germline V gene, CDR1 is SGHNT and CDR2 is YENEEA. This CDR3 contains 15 residues. J gave up 1 base and V 7 bases, and 9 bases lay outside the gene matches. Overall study results and limits: A significant difference in CD8+ Simpson's diversity between patients and controls was not found.

For CDR3 and TCR beta VDJ profiling, genomic DNA was the template used. Via MiXCR, TCRdb re-called the reads, giving one row per CDR3 protein. This repertoire shows some 140,000 distinct CDR3 sequences, about 54% found once; its top ten account for 12%. Patients chosen for sequencing had shown CD8+CD57+ cell expansion by flow cytometry. Every patient presented with severe acquired aplastic anemia. Patients were untreated when blood was sampled. V gene TRBV11-3 combines with J gene TRBJ1-1, with 7 bases lining up with TRBD1. What was sequenced was sorted CD4+, CD8+, or CD8+CD57+ T cells (not recorded which) from PBMCs. The receptor was derived from a human donor with aplastic anemia. In DNA, the CDR3 is TGTGCCAGCACCAGGGGGGGGCTGGAGAACACTGAAGCTTTCTTT. Its protein is CASTRGGLENTEAFF.